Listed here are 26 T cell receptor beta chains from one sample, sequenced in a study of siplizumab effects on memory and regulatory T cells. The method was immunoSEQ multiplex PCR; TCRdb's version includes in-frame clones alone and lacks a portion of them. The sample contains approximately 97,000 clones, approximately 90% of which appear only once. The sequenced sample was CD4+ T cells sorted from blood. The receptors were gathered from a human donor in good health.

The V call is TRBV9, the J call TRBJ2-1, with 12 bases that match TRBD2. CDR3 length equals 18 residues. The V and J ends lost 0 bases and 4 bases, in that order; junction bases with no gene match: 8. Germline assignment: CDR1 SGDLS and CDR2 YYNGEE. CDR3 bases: TGTGCCAGCAGCGTAGGGACTAGCGGGATCAAACCTTACAATGAGCAGTTCTTC. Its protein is CASSVGTSGIKPYNEQFF.

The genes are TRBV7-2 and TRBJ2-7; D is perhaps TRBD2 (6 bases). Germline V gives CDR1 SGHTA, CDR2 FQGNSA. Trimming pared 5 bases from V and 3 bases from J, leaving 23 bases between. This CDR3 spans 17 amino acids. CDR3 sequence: CASSGGRVGRTFYEQYF. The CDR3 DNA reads TGTGCCAGCAGCGGAGGACGTGTCGGGAGAACATTCTACGAGCAGTACTTC. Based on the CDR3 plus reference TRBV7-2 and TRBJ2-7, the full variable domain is GAGVSQSPSNKVTEKGKDVELRCDPISGHTALYWYRQSLGQGLEFLIYFQGNSAPDKSGLPSDRFSAERTGGSVSTLTIQRTQQEDSAVYLCASSGGRVGRTFYEQYFGPGTRLTVT.

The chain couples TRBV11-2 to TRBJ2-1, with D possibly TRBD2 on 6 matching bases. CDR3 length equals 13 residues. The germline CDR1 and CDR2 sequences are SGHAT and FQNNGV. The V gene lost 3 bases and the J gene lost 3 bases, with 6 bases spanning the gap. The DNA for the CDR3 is TGTGCCAGCAGCTTGGGACTCTACAATGAGCAGTTCTTC. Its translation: CASSLGLYNEQFF. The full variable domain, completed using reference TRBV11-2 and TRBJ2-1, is EAGVAQSPRYKIIEKRQSVAFWCNPISGHATLYWYQQILGQGPKLLIQFQNNGVVDDSQLPKDRFSAERLKGVDSTLKIQPAKLEDSAVYLCASSLGLYNEQFFGPGTRLTVL.

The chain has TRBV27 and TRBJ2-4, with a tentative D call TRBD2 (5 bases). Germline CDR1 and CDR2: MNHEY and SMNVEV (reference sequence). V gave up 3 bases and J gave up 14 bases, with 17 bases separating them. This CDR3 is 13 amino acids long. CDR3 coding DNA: TGTGCCAGCAGTTTCCCCGCGTCCGGGATTAAGTACTTC. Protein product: CASSFPASGIKYF.

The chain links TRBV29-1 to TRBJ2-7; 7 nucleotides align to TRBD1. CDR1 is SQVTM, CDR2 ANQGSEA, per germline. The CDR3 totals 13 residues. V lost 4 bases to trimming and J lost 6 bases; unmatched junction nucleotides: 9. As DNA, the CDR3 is TGCAGCGTTGGATCCGGGACAGCGTCCGAGCAGTACTTC. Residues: CSVGSGTASEQYF.

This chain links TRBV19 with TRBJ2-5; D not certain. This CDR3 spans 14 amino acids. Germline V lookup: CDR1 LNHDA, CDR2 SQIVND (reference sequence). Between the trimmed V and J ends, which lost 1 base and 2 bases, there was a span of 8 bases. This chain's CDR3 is CASSIGRRQETQYF. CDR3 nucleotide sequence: TGTGCCAGTAGTATAGGTCGCCGACAAGAGACCCAGTACTTC.

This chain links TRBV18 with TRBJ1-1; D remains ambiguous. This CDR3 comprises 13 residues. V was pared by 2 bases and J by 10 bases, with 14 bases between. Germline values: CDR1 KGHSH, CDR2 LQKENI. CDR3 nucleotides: TGTGCCAGCTCACCAGTTAGATTTTCCGGAGCTTTCTTT. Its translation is CASSPVRFSGAFF. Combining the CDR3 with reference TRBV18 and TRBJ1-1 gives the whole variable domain NAGVMQNPRHLVRRRGQEARLRCSPMKGHSHVYWYRQLPEEGLKFMVYLQKENIIDESGMPKERFSAEFPKEGPSILRIQQVVRGDSAAYFCASSPVRFSGAFFGQGTRLTVV.

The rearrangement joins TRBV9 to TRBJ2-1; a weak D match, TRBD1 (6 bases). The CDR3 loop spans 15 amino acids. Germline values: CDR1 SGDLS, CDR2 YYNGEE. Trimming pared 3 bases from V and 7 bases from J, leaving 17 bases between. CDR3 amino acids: CASSARGAEGNEQFF. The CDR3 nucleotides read TGTGCCAGCAGCGCCAGGGGTGCTGAAGGGAATGAGCAGTTCTTC. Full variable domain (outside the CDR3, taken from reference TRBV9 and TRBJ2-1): DSGVTQTPKHLITATGQRVTLRCSPRSGDLSVYWYQQSLDQGLQFLIQYYNGEERAKGNILERFSAQQFPDLHSELNLSSLELGDSALYFCASSARGAEGNEQFFGPGTRLTVL.

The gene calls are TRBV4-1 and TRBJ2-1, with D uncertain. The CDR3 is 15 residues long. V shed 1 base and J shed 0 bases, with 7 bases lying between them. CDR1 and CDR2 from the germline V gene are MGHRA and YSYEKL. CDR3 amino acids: CASSQVDRSYNEQFF. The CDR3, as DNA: TGCGCCAGCAGCCAAGTCGACCGCTCCTACAATGAGCAGTTCTTC.

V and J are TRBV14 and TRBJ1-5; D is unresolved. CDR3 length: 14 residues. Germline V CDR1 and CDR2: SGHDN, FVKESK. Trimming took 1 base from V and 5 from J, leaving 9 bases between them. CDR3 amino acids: CASSQGRGHQPQHF. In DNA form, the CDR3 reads TGTGCCAGCAGCCAAGGTCGCGGGCATCAGCCCCAGCATTTT.

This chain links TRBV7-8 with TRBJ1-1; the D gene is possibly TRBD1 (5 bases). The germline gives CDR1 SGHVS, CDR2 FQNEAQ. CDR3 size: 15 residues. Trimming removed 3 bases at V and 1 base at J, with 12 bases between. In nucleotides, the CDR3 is TGTGCCAGCAGCTTCCGGGGGAGGTGGAACACTGAAGCTTTCTTT. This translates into CASSFRGRWNTEAFF.

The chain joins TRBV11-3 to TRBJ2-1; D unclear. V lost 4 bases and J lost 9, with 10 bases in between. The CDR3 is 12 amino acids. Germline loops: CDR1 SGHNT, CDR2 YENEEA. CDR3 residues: CASSSSGFEQFF. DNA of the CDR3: TGTGCCAGCAGCTCCTCGGGTTTTGAGCAGTTCTTC. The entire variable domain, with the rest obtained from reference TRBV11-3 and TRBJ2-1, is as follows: EAGVVQSPRYKIIEKKQPVAFWCNPISGHNTLYWYLQNLGQGPELLIRYENEEAVDDSQLPKDRFSAERLKGVDSTLKIQPAELGDSAVYLCASSSSGFEQFFGPGTRLTVL.

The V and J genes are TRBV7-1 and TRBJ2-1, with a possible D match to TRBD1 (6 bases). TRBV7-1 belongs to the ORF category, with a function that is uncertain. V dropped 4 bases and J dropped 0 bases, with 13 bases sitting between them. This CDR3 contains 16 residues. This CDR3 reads CASSFRGQSSYNEQFF. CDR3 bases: TGTGCCAGCAGCTTCCGGGGACAAAGCTCCTACAATGAGCAGTTCTTC.

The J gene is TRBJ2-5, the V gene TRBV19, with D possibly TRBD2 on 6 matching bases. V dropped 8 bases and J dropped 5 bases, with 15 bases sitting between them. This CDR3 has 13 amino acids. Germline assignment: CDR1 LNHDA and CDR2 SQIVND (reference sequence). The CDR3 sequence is CASGTVRGETQYF. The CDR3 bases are TGTGCCAGTGGGACGGTCCGGGGGGAGACCCAGTACTTC.

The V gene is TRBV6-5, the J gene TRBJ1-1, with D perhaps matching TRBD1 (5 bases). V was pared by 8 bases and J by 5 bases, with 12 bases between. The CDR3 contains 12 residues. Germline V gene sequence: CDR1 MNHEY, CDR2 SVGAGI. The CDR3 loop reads CASGDGGTEAFF. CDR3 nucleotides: TGTGCCAGCGGGGACGGCGGGACTGAAGCTTTCTTT.

This CDR3 is CASSGTENSPLHF. CDR3 nucleotides: TGCGCCAGCTCTGGGACGGAAAATTCACCCCTCCACTTT. The rearrangement uses TRBV5-1 and TRBJ1-6; perhaps TRBD1 as D (5 bases). V was trimmed by 7 bases and J by 7 bases, leaving 12 bases between them. The CDR3 sequence is 13 residues long. Germline CDR1 reads SGHRS; CDR2 reads YFSETQ.

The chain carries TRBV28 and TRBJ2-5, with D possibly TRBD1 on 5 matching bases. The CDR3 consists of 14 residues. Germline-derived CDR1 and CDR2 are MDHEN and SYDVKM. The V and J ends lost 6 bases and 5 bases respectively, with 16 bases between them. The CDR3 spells CASSTRVGQETQYF. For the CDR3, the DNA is TGTGCCAGCAGCACCAGGGTAGGTCAGGAGACCCAGTACTTC.

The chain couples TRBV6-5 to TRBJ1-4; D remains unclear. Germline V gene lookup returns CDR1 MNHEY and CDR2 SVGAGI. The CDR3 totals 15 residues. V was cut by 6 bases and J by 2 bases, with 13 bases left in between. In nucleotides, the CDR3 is TGTGCCAGCAGAACACTAGAGAGGACTAATGAAAAACTGTTTTTT. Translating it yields CASRTLERTNEKLFF.

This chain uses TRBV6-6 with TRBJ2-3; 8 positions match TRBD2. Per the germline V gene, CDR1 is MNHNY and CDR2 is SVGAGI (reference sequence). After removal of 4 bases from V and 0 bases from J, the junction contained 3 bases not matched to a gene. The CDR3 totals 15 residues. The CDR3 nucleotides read TGTGCCAGCAGTTGGGTAGCGGGGAGCACAGATACGCAGTATTTT. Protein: CASSWVAGSTDTQYF.

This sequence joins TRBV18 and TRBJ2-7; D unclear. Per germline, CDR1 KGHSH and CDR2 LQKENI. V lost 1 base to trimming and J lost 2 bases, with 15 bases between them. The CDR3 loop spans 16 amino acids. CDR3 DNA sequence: TGTGCCAGCTCACCACGGGTCGGTGCGGCGACCTACGAGCAGTACTTC. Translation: CASSPRVGAATYEQYF.

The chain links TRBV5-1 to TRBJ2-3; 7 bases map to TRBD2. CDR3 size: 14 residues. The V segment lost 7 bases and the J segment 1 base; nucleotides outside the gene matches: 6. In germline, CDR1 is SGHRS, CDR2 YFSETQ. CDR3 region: CASGLAGGTDTQYF. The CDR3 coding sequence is TGCGCCAGCGGACTTGCGGGGGGCACAGATACGCAGTATTTT.

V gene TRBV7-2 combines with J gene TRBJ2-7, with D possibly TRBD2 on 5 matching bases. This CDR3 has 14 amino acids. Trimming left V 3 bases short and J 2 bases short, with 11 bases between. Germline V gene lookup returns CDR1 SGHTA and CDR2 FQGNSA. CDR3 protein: CASSFQTGTYEQYF. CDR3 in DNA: TGTGCCAGCAGCTTTCAGACGGGAACCTACGAGCAGTACTTC.

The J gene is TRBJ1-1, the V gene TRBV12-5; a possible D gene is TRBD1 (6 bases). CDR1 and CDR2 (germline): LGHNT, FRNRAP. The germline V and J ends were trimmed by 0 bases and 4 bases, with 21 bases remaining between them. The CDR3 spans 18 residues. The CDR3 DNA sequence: TGTGCTAGTGGTTTGGTGAGGGGCCCGGGACACGGGGGCACTGAAGCTTTCTTT. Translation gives CASGLVRGPGHGGTEAFF.

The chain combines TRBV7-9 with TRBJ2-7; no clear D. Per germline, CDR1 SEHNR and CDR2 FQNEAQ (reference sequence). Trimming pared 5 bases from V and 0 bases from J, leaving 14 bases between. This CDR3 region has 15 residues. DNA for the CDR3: TGTGCCAGCAGCCCCGGGCGCCCTTTCTCCTACGAGCAGTACTTC. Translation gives CASSPGRPFSYEQYF.

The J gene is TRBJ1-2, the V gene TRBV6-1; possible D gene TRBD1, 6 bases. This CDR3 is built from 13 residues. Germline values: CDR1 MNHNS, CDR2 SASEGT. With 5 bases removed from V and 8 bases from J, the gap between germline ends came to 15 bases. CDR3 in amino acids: CASSFSRGYGYTF. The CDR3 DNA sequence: TGTGCCAGCAGTTTTTCCAGGGGCTACGGCTACACCTTC.

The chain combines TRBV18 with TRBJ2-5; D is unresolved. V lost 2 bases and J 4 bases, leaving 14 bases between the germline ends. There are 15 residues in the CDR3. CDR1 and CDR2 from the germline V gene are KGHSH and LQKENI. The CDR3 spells CASSPSAGPSETQYF. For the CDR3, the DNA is TGTGCCAGCTCACCATCGGCTGGTCCTTCAGAGACCCAGTACTTC.